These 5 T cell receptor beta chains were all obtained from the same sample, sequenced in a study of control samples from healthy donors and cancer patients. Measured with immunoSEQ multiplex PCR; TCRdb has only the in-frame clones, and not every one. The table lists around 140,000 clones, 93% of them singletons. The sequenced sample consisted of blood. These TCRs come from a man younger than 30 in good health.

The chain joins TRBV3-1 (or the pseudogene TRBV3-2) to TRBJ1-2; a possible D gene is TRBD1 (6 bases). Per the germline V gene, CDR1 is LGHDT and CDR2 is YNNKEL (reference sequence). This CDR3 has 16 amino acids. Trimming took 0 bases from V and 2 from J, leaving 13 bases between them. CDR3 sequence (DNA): TGTGCCAGCAGCCAAGATCGTAGGGGGTCAAACTATGGCTACACCTTC. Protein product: CASSQDRRGSNYGYTF.

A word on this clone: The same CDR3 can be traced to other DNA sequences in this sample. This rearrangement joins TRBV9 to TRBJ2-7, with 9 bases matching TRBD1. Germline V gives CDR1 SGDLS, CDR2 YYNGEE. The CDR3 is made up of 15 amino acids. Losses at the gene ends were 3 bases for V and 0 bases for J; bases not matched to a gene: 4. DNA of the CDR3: TGTGCCAGCAGCGCGGGGGGACAGGGCTCCTACGAGCAGTACTTC. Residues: CASSAGGQGSYEQYF.

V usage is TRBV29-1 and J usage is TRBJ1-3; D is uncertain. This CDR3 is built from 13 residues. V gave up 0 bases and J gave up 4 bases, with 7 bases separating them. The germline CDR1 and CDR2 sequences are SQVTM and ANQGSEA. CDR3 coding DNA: TGCAGCGTTGAAGAAGGGCCCGGAAACACCATATATTTT. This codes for CSVEEGPGNTIYF.

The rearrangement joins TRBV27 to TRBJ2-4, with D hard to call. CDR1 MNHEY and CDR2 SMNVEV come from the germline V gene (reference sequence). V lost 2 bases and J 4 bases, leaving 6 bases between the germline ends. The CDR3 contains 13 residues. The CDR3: CASSLDRKNIQYF. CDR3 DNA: TGTGCCAGCAGTTTAGACCGAAAAAACATTCAGTACTTC.

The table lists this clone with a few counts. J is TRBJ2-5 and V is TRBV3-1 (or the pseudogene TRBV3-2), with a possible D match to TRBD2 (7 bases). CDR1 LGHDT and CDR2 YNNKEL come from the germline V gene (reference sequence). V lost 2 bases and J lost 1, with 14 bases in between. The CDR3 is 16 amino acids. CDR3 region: CASSQSDAGAQETQYF. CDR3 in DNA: TGTGCCAGCAGCCAATCAGATGCGGGGGCCCAAGAGACCCAGTACTTC.